Following are 23 T cell receptor beta chains from one sample sequenced in a study of OX40 agonist ivuxolimab in advanced cancers. Measured with immunoSEQ multiplex PCR; TCRdb has only the in-frame clones, and not every one. The data hold roughly 49,000 clones, with around nine tenths observed a single time. Sequenced here: CD4+ or CD8+ T cells sorted from blood, sampled in a trial of the OX40 agonist ivuxolimab. These receptor sequences come from an adult with an advanced solid tumor such as melanoma, head and neck, liver or kidney cancer.

The rearrangement joins TRBV4-2 to TRBJ1-1; D remains unclear. The germline V gene encodes CDR1 LGHNA and CDR2 YNFKEQ. The CDR3 covers 13 residues. V was pared by 1 base and J by 1 base, with 4 bases between. The CDR3 spells CASSQVSNTEAFF. CDR3 nucleotides: TGTGCCAGCAGCCAAGTTTCGAACACTGAAGCTTTCTTT.

This clone was seen more than once but under ten times. This chain connects TRBV5-6 to TRBJ1-1, with D unresolved. Germline CDR1 and CDR2: SGHDT and YYEEEE. CDR3 length: 14 residues. Between the trimmed V and J ends, which lost 2 bases and 0 bases, there was a span of 8 bases. CDR3 in amino acids: CASSFKELNTEAFF. DNA for the CDR3: TGTGCCAGCAGCTTTAAGGAGCTGAACACTGAAGCTTTCTTT. The full variable domain, in which reference TRBV5-6 and TRBJ1-1 provide the parts outside the CDR3, is DAGVTQSPTHLIKTRGQQVTLRCSPKSGHDTVSWYQQALGQGPQFIFQYYEEEERQRGNFPDRFSGHQFPNYSSELNVNALLLGDSALYLCASSFKELNTEAFFGQGTRLTVV.

The chain carries TRBV9 and TRBJ2-3; D is unresolved. Germline V gene data show CDR1 as SGDLS and CDR2 as YYNGEE. V was trimmed by 7 bases and J by 6 bases, leaving 12 bases between them. The CDR3 runs to 12 residues. CDR3: CASARGVDTQYF. CDR3 coding DNA: TGTGCCAGCGCCAGAGGTGTGGATACGCAGTATTTT. The full variable domain, rest sourced from reference TRBV9 and TRBJ2-3, is DSGVTQTPKHLITATGQRVTLRCSPRSGDLSVYWYQQSLDQGLQFLIQYYNGEERAKGNILERFSAQQFPDLHSELNLSSLELGDSALYFCASARGVDTQYFGPGTRLTVL.

The chain recombines TRBV11-3 with TRBJ2-2; TRBD1 matches at 7 bases. From germline, CDR1 is SGHNT and CDR2 YENEEA. The CDR3 totals 15 residues. The V and J ends lost 4 bases and 3 bases, in that order; junction bases with no gene match: 5. The CDR3 loop reads CASSSRQGYTGELFF. The CDR3 coding sequence is TGTGCCAGCAGCTCCCGACAGGGTTACACCGGGGAGCTGTTTTTT.

The genes are TRBV9 and TRBJ2-2; D is unresolved. The germline V gene encodes CDR1 SGDLS and CDR2 YYNGEE. The V end was cut by 4 bases, the J end by 0 bases, with 10 bases between. CDR3 length: 15 amino acids. The CDR3 loop is CASSPRPANTGELFF. CDR3 bases: TGTGCCAGCAGCCCTAGGCCTGCGAACACCGGGGAGCTGTTTTTT.

The rearrangement links TRBV5-1 to TRBJ2-1; D remains unclear. Trimming stripped 5 bases from V and 7 bases from J, with 16 bases between. Per the germline V gene, CDR1 is SGHRS and CDR2 is YFSETQ. The CDR3 totals 14 residues. CDR3 sequence (DNA): TGCGCCAGCAGTACATCACAGATTACAAATGAGCAGTTCTTC. Its translation is CASSTSQITNEQFF. The variable domain in full, with the rest retrieved from reference TRBV5-1 and TRBJ2-1, is KAGVTQTPRYLIKTRGQQVTLSCSPISGHRSVSWYQQTPGQGLQFLFEYFSETQRNKGNFPGRFSGRQFSNSRSEMNVSTLELGDSALYLCASSTSQITNEQFFGPGTRLTVL.

The chain joins TRBV4-3 to TRBJ1-1; D is uncertain. This CDR3 spans 13 amino acids. CDR1 and CDR2 (germline): LGHNA, YSLEER. Trimming left V 1 base short and J 1 base short, with 4 bases between. The CDR3 region is CASSQVENTEAFF. For the CDR3, the DNA is TGCGCCAGCAGCCAAGTTGAGAACACTGAAGCTTTCTTT.

The V and J genes are TRBV6-5 and TRBJ1-1, with a possible D match to TRBD1 (5 bases). V lost 4 bases and J 4 bases, leaving 13 bases between the germline ends. This CDR3 is built from 14 residues. In germline, CDR1 is MNHEY, CDR2 SVGAGI. The CDR3 DNA is TGTGCCAGCAGTTTCGGGGGGTTGGGCACTGAAGCTTTCTTT. Translating gives CASSFGGLGTEAFF.

The chain employs TRBV19 and TRBJ2-5, with D possibly matching TRBD2 (6 bases). The ends were cut back, 3 bases at V and 5 bases at J, with 13 bases in the middle. This CDR3 is built from 14 residues. Germline assignment: CDR1 LNHDA and CDR2 SQIVND (reference sequence). This CDR3 reads CASSMEGSAETQYF. CDR3 bases: TGTGCCAGTAGTATGGAGGGCTCGGCGGAGACCCAGTACTTC.

This sequence joins TRBV9 and TRBJ1-2; TRBD1 aligns across 7 bases. J lost 5 bases, V lost 2 bases, and 6 bases had no gene match. The CDR3 consists of 14 residues. Germline values: CDR1 SGDLS, CDR2 YYNGEE. The DNA of the CDR3 is TGTGCCAGCAGCGTGGGACAGCCTCCTTATGGCTACACCTTC. Its protein is CASSVGQPPYGYTF.

J is TRBJ1-5 and V is TRBV4-3; the D gene is possibly TRBD1 (5 bases). V was shortened by 0 bases and J by 6 bases, with 15 bases between the two germline ends. Germline V gene lookup returns CDR1 LGHNA and CDR2 YSLEER. The CDR3 is 16 amino acids. The CDR3 loop reads CASSQDFGQGGQPQHF. CDR3 sequence (DNA): TGCGCCAGCAGCCAAGATTTTGGGCAGGGAGGTCAGCCCCAGCATTTT.

CDR3 loop: CASSQDQGGGRNTEAFF. In DNA, the CDR3 is TGCGCCAGCAGCCAAGATCAGGGGGGGGGCAGGAACACTGAAGCTTTCTTT. This rearrangement joins TRBV4-3 to TRBJ1-1; 7 nucleotides match TRBD1. Trimming took 0 bases from V and 1 from J; bases not matched to a gene: 8. The CDR3 length is 17 residues. The germline V gene encodes CDR1 LGHNA and CDR2 YSLEER.

This rearrangement joins TRBV10-3 to TRBJ2-7, with unresolved D. V lost 4 bases to trimming and J lost 7 bases, with 11 bases between them. The length of the CDR3 is 12 residues. CDR1 is ENHRY and CDR2 is SYGVKD in the germline V gene. In nucleotides, the CDR3 is TGTGCCATCAGTGTAGGTCCGGAAGAGCAGTACTTC. Translating it yields CAISVGPEEQYF.

This sequence joins TRBV5-1 and TRBJ2-1; TRBD1 matches at 8 bases. In germline, CDR1 is SGHRS, CDR2 YFSETQ. V shed 0 bases, J shed 5 bases, and the junction held 10 bases outside the gene matches. There are 17 residues in the CDR3. The CDR3 loop is CASSLVRTGPRDNEQFF. CDR3 DNA sequence: TGCGCCAGCAGCTTGGTGAGGACAGGGCCAAGGGACAATGAGCAGTTCTTC.

This chain uses TRBV7-9 with TRBJ1-1; D not resolved. The V end was cut by 1 base, the J end by 1 base, with 16 bases between. In germline, CDR1 is SEHNR, CDR2 FQNEAQ (reference sequence). The CDR3 spans 17 residues. CDR3 coding DNA: TGTGCCAGCAGCTTAGAGTGGGGAGTACTAGGGAACACTGAAGCTTTCTTT. Its translation: CASSLEWGVLGNTEAFF.

The chain recombines TRBV6-5 with TRBJ2-7; 8 positions agree with TRBD1. The germline V gene encodes CDR1 MNHEY and CDR2 SVGAGI. J gave up 3 bases and V 8 bases, and 6 bases lay outside the gene matches. This CDR3 region has 13 residues. The CDR3 region is CASQVTGGYEQYF. CDR3 in DNA: TGTGCCAGCCAAGTTACAGGGGGCTACGAGCAGTACTTC.

The chain carries TRBV27 and TRBJ1-1; 7 nucleotides agree with TRBD1. V shed 3 bases, J shed 2 bases, and the junction held 3 bases outside the gene matches. The CDR3 runs 14 residues. Germline lookup yields CDR1 MNHEY and CDR2 SMNVEV (reference sequence). CDR3 region: CASSFLGGNTEAFF. The CDR3 DNA follows: TGTGCCAGCAGTTTTTTAGGGGGCAACACTGAAGCTTTCTTT.

The chain combines TRBV19 with TRBJ1-1, with a possible D match to TRBD1 (6 bases). The CDR3 spans 14 residues. CDR1 and CDR2 (germline): LNHDA, SQIVND (reference sequence). The germline V and J ends were trimmed by 1 base and 5 bases, with 11 bases remaining between them. CDR3 nucleotides: TGTGCCAGTAGTATAGCAGGGGCCGGGACTGAAGCTTTCTTT. It encodes CASSIAGAGTEAFF.

V and J are TRBV21-1 and TRBJ1-2; TRBD1 is the table's D call and was not checked against the DNA. TRBV21-1 constitutes a pseudogene. The CDR3 loop spans 20 amino acids. The CDR3 DNA is TGTGCCAGCAGCAAAGGCATTAGTGTGCCAGACAGGGGGGGTAACTATGGCTACACCTTC. Its translation: CASSKGISVPDRGGNYGYTF.

The chain joins TRBV7-3 to TRBJ2-2; D is possibly TRBD2 (6 bases). V was clipped by 7 bases and J by 5 bases, with 14 bases between them. Per germline, CDR1 SGHTA and CDR2 FQGTGA. There are 14 residues in the CDR3. The CDR3 region is CASTEEGMTGELFF. The CDR3 nucleotides are TGTGCCAGCACGGAGGAGGGAATGACCGGGGAGCTGTTTTTT.

CDR3 DNA: TGCGCCAGCAGCCAAGATAGGAGGGTCGACAGAAACTATGGCTACACCTTC. This codes for CASSQDRRVDRNYGYTF. The chain uses TRBV4-3 and TRBJ1-2; D possibly corresponds to TRBD1 (5 bases). The CDR3 sequence is 17 residues long. V lost 0 bases, J lost 2 bases, and 16 bases lay in between. Germline V lookup: CDR1 LGHNA, CDR2 YSLEER.

This chain connects TRBV7-6 to TRBJ1-2, with 10 bases lining up with TRBD1. V gave up 5 bases and J gave up 8 bases; unmatched junction bases: 17. The CDR3 consists of 17 residues. Germline CDR1 SGHVS, CDR2 FNYEAQ. This CDR3 is CASSLWTGGPGDEGYTF. The CDR3 nucleotides are TGTGCCAGCAGCCTCTGGACAGGGGGACCTGGGGATGAGGGCTACACCTTC. Supplemented by reference TRBV7-6 and TRBJ1-2, the full variable domain reads GAGVSQSPRYKVTKRGQDVALRCDPISGHVSLYWYRQALGQGPEFLTYFNYEAQQDKSGLPNDRFSAERPEGSISTLTIQRTEQRDSAMYRCASSLWTGGPGDEGYTFGSGTRLTVV.

The J gene is TRBJ2-7, the V gene TRBV5-4; D might be TRBD1 (6 bases). CDR3 length: 15 amino acids. Deletions cut 0 bases from V and 0 bases from J, with 10 bases between. The germline V gene has CDR1 SGHNT and CDR2 YYREEE (reference sequence). The CDR3 sequence: CASSLDWDNSYEQYF. The CDR3 DNA reads TGTGCCAGCAGCTTGGACTGGGACAACTCCTACGAGCAGTACTTC.